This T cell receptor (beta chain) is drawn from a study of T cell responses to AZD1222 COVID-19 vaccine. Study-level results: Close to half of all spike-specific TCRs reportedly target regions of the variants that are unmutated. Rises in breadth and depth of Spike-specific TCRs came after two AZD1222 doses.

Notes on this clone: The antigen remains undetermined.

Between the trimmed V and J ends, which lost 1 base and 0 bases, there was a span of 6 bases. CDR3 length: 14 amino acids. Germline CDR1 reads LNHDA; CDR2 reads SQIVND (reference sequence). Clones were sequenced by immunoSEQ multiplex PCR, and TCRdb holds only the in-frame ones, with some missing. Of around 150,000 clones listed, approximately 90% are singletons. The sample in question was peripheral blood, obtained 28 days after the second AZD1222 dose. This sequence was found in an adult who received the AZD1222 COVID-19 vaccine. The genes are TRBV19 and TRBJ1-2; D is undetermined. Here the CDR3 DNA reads TGTGCCAGTAGTATAGTAGGGCCTAACTATGGCTACACCTTC. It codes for CASSIVGPNYGYTF.